The source of this TCR beta chain is a study of T cells in Graves' hyperthyroidism and ophthalmopathy. Whole-study findings and limits: Most thyroid clonotypes expanded above 0.001 were also detected in blood.

The germline V gene has CDR1 SGHKS and CDR2 YYEKEE (reference sequence). Trimming removed 0 bases from V and 4 bases from J, with 7 bases in between. This CDR3 region has 13 residues. As to this clonotype: Its antigen remains unidentified.

What was amplified from RNA transcripts were TCR beta CDR3 regions. With the HTBI primer set, the TCR CDR3 went through a first round of RT-PCR. TCRdb re-analysed the multiplex PCR reads in MiXCR, keeping a single row per CDR3 protein. The table lists under 400,000 distinct CDR3 sequences, approximately 15% of them singletons. Graves' hyperthyroidism showing no ophthalmopathy progression within 18 months was considered stable. Criteria for exclusion of patients were uncontrolled infection, other autoimmune disease, pregnancy or lactation. Used for diagnoses were clinical symptoms, serum thyroxine and TRAb, thyroid ultrasound and orbital computed tomography.

The source of this sequence is a man younger than 40 with Graves' hyperthyroidism. The chain uses TRBV5-5 and TRBJ2-5; D gene unclear. Input material: blood. The CDR3 here is CASSLVGLETQYF. CDR3 nucleotides: TGTGCCAGCAGCTTGGTCGGGTTAGAGACCCAGTACTTC.